The rows below give T cell receptor beta chains drawn from one sample of a study of cytomegalovirus exposure and HLA in healthy donors. Sequenced by immunoSEQ multiplex PCR; TCRdb stores in-frame clones only, minus some. The top ten clones hold roughly 10% of a sample with roughly 150,000 clones, under 70% of them seen once. The sequencing input was PBMCs. Every receptor here comes from a man aged 25-45 years in good health and CMV-seropositive. Both conserved end residues are part of each CDR3.

v_call	j_call	cdr3_aa
TRBV25-1	TRBJ2-5	CASSLSSGGQETQYF
TRBV7-2	TRBJ2-5	CASSLGLGSNPTQYF
TRBV19	TRBJ2-7	CASVGGSEQYF
TRBV6-5	TRBJ1-4	CASSYRAGLEKLFF
TRBV4-2	TRBJ2-1	CASSQNRVGVSEQFF
TRBV4-2	TRBJ2-3	CASSQDDRGERTDTQYF
TRBV10-3	TRBJ2-1	CAIRTSGRAGAYNEQFF
TRBV7-6	TRBJ2-1	CASSSQGVGTEQFF
TRBV21-1	TRBJ2-2	CASRKFPGHQNTGELFF
TRBV30	TRBJ2-2	CAWSNTGTGNTGELFF
TRBV13	TRBJ2-7	CASSQDRMTYEQYF
TRBV7-2	TRBJ2-5	CASSQTSGTETQYF
TRBV10-3	TRBJ2-7	CAISESRGLYEQYF
TRBV6-4	TRBJ1-2	CASSAQYATTTDGYGYTF
TRBV27	TRBJ2-7	CASRTLAEDYEQYF
TRBV30	TRBJ2-4	CACSNSGRSDIQYF
TRBV30	TRBJ1-1	CAWAQGLLDTEAFF
TRBV10-3	TRBJ2-1	CAITRRVGSYNEQFF
TRBV27	TRBJ2-7	CASSSGSEQYF
TRBV5-3	TRBJ2-1	CARSERRGPNEQFF
TRBV2	TRBJ2-3	CVGPGGPDTQYF
TRBV4-1	TRBJ2-5	CASSHAPGQGKETQYF
TRBV19	TRBJ2-7	CASREEHLPTYEQYF
TRBV28	TRBJ2-2	CASSFPRGTPWSGELFF
TRBV6-1	TRBJ1-1	CASSEARGSEAFF
TRBV30	TRBJ2-5	CAWSVQGDGNQYF
TRBV7-9	TRBJ2-5	CASSMGQGRETQYF
TRBV6-6	TRBJ2-5	CASSYLSGRGETQYF
TRBV10-3	TRBJ2-5	CAISDTFQQETQYF
TRBV27	TRBJ2-5	CASTQRQGGETQYF
TRBV19	TRBJ2-7	CASSTTSSGRGYEQYF
TRBV10-2	TRBJ2-7	CASSSSWTGYYEQYF
TRBV9	TRBJ2-5	CASSVDDLAGVGETQYF
TRBV28	TRBJ2-7	CASNALAGDYEQYF
TRBV7-9	TRBJ2-7	CSSSFVSDYTYEQYF
TRBV7-2	TRBJ1-1	CASSPLAGNTEAFF
TRBV6-5	TRBJ2-2	CASHLGRGTGELFF
TRBV6-5	TRBJ2-7	CASSYHGRGSYEQYF
TRBV4-1	TRBJ1-2	CASSQDKREGYTF
TRBV9	TRBJ2-7	CASSVSSGEYEQYF
TRBV5-1	TRBJ1-2	CASSSGQGRGYTF
TRBV10-3	TRBJ1-2	CAISGSSGREGNYGYTF